This T cell receptor (beta chain) was obtained from a study of CD8 T cells in Susac syndrome. The germline gives CDR1 DFQATT, CDR2 SNEGSKA (reference sequence). V trimming: 2 bases; J trimming: 6 bases; junction bases outside the gene matches: 13. CDR3 length equals 16 residues. Reverse transcription used roughly 0.45 to 1 ug RNA and random hexamers. TCRdb analysed the immunoSEQ multiplex PCR reads with MiXCR anew, one entry per CDR3 protein. The sample yields some 240,000 distinct CDR3 sequences, 95% to 97% seen once. The rearrangement uses TRBV20-1 and TRBJ1-5, with 7 bases matching TRBD1. The sequenced sample was CD4+ T cells from PBMCs. This TCR derives from a human donor with Susac syndrome. In DNA form, the CDR3 reads TGCAGTGCTAGACAGAAGTACAGGGGAAGGAGTCAGCCCCAGCATTTT. As protein: CSARQKYRGRSQPQHF.